This TCR beta chain was sequenced for a study of human T cells and chemical hapten exposure. This clonotype showed up just a few times. Documented time point: pre-sensitization, week 0. Documented treatment: therapeutic diphenylcyclopropenone sensitization with weekly scalp DPC. Trimming took off 0 bases at V and 9 bases at J, with 9 bases between the two ends. The CDR3 runs to 12 residues. Germline CDR1 DFQATT, CDR2 SNEGSKA (reference sequence). MiXCR, applied by TCRdb to the RACE reads, yields one record per CDR3 protein. The sample has 300,000 to 450,000 distinct CDR3 sequences, around 5% seen once.

This TCR derives from a woman younger than 30 with alopecia areata. Some clones in this sample may be carry-over from other donors' samples. V usage is TRBV20-1 and J usage is TRBJ1-5; maybe TRBD1 (6 bases). The sequences come from whole blood, collected in connection with sensitization to the hapten diphenylcyclopropenone (DPC). This chain's CDR3 is CSARDRGRPQHF. CDR3 DNA: TGCAGTGCTAGAGATCGGGGGCGGCCCCAGCATTTT.